This T cell receptor beta chain was identified in a study of blood T cells in healthy people across ages. Worth noting for this clonotype: Its antigen is not known.

The CDR3 has 18 residues. Germline values: CDR1 SGHRS, CDR2 YFSETQ. V was pared by 4 bases and J by 1 base, with 14 bases of the junction left unmatched. Study outcomes and limitations: TCR beta diversity per million T cells fell roughly linearly with age.

The authors ran a second PCR of roughly 6 to 12 cycles using a sample-barcoded 5' primer and a J-beta primer mix. TCRdb passed the 5' RACE reads through MiXCR, listing each CDR3 protein once. The data hold over 750,000 distinct CDR3 sequences, with approximately 25% observed a single time. The same sample was also used in a study of T cells of mothers and their children.

This chain joins TRBV5-1 and TRBJ1-1, with TRBD1 matching over 9 bases. This receptor was taken from a boy younger than 18 in good health. The sample comprised blood. This chain's CDR3 is CASSPLSTGGSENTEAFF. CDR3 DNA: TGCGCCAGCAGCCCGCTCTCGACAGGGGGGTCGGAGAACACTGAAGCTTTCTTT.